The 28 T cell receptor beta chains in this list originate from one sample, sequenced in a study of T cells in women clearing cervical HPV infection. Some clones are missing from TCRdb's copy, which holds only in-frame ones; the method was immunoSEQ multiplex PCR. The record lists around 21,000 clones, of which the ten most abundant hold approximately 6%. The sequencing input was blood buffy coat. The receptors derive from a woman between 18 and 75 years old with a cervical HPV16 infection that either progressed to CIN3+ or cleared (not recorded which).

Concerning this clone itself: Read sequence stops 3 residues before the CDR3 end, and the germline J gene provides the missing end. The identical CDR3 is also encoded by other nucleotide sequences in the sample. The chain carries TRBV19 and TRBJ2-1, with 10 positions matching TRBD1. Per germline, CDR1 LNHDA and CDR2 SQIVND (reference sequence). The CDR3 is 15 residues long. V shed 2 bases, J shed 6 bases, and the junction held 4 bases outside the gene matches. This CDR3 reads CASSITGQGFNEQFF. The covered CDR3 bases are TGTGCCAGTAGTATAACGGGACAGGGGTTCAATGAG.

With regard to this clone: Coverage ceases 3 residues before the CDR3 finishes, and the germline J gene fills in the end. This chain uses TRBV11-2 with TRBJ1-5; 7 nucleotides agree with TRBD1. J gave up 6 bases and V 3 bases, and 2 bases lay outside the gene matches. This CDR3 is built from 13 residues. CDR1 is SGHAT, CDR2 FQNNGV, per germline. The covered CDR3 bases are TGTGCCAGCAGCTTGGGACAGAGTCAGCCC. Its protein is CASSLGQSQP. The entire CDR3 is CASSLGQSQPQHF.

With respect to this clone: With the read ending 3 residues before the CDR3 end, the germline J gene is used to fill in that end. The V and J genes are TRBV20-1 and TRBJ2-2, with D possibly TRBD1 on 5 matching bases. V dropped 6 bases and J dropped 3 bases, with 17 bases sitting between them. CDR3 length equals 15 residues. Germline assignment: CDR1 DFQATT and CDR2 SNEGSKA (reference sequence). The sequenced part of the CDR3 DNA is TGCAGTGCCCCCAAAGACAGCGTCGACACCGGGGAG. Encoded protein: CSAPKDSVDTGE. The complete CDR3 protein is CSAPKDSVDTGELFF.

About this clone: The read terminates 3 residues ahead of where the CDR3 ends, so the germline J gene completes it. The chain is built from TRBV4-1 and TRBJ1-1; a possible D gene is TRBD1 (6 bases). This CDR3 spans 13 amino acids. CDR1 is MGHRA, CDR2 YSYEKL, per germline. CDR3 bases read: TGCGCCAGCAGCCCAGGGGAGGAGCGAGAA. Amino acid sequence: CASSPGEERE. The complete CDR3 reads CASSPGEEREAFF.

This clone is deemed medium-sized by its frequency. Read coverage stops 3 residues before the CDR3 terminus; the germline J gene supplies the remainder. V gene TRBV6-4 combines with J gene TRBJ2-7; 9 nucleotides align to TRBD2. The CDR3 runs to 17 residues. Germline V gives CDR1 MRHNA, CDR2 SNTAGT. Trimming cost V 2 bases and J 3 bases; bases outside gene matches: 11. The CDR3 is CASSDTRLADRGYEQYF. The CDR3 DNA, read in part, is TGTGCCAGCAGTGACACAAGACTAGCGGATCGAGGCTACGAG.

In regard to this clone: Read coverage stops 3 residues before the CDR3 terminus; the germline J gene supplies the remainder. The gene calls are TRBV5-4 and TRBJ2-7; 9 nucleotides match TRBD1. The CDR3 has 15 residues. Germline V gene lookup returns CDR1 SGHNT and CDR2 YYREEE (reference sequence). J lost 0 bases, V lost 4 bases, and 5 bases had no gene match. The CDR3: CASSPGQGSSYEQYF. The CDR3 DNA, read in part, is TGTGCCAGCAGCCCGGGACAGGGCAGCTCCTACGAG.

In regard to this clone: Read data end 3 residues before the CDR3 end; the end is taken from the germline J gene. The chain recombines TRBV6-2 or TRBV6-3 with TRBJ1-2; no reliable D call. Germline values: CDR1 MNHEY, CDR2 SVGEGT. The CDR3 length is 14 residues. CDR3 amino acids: CASSYGRESDDYTF. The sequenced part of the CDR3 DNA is TGTGCCAGCAGTTACGGGCGGGAGAGTGATGAC.

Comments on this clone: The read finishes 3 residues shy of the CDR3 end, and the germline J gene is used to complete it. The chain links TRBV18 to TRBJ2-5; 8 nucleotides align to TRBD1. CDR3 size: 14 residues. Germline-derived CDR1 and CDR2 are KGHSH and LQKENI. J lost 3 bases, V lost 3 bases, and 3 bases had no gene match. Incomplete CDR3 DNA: TGTGCCAGCTCACCGACGACAGGGGAAGAGACC. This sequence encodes CASSPTTGEET. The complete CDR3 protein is CASSPTTGEETQYF.

CDR3 sequence: CASSLRVIAGSYNEQFF. The DNA read from the CDR3 is TGTGCCAGCAGCTTACGAGTTATAGCGGGCTCCTACAATGAG. V gene TRBV7-8 combines with J gene TRBJ2-1; 7 bases line up with TRBD2. The sequenced fragment ends 3 residues before the CDR3 boundary, so the rest is inferred from the germline J gene. This CDR3 is 17 amino acids long. The V segment lost 2 bases and the J segment 0 bases; nucleotides outside the gene matches: 7. CDR1 is SGHVS, CDR2 FQNEAQ, per germline. Drawing the rest from reference TRBV7-8 and TRBJ2-1, the complete variable domain is GAGVSQSPRYKVAKRGQDVALRCDPISGHVSLFWYQQALGQGPEFLTYFQNEAQLDKSGLPSDRFFAERPEGSVSTLKIQRTQQEDSAVYLCASSLRVIAGSYNEQFFGPGTRLTVL.

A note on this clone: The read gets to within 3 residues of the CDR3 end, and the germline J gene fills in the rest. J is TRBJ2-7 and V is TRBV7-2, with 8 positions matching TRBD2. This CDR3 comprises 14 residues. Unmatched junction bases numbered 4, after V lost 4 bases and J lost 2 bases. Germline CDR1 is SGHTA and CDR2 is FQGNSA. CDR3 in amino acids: CASSSRTSTYEQYF. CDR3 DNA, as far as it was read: TGTGCCAGCAGCTCGCGGACTAGCACCTACGAG.

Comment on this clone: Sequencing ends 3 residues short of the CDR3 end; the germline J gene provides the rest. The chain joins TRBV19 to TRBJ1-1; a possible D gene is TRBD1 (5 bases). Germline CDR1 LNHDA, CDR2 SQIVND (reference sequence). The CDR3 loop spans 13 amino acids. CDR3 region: CASSIEWQGTAFF. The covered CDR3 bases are TGTGCCAGTAGTATAGAGTGGCAGGGAACA.

CDR3 bases read: TGTGCCAGCAGCTCCGGACAGGGTTATTTCTACGAG. Translated: CASSSGQGYFYE. The complete CDR3 reads CASSSGQGYFYEQYF. This chain joins TRBV5-6 and TRBJ2-7, with 8 bases matching TRBD1. The CDR3 end falls 3 residues outside the read, so it is completed with the germline J gene. CDR1 and CDR2 (germline): SGHDT, YYEEEE. This CDR3 has 15 residues. The V segment lost 3 bases and the J segment 3 bases; nucleotides outside the gene matches: 8.

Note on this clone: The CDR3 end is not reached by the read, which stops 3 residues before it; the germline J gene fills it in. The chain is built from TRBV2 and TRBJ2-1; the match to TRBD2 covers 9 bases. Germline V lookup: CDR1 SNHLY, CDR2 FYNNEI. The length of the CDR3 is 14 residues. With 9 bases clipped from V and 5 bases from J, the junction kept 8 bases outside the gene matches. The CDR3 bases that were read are TGTGCCAGAAAGACTAGCGGACCCGACAATGAG. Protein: CARKTSGPDNE. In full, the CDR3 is CARKTSGPDNEQFF.

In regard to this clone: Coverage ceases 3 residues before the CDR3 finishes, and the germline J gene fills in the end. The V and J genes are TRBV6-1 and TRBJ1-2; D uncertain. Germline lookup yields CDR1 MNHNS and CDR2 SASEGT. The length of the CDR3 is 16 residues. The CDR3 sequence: CASSEGAGGGSYDYTF. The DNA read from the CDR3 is TGTGCCAGCAGTGAAGGAGCGGGAGGAGGGTCTTACGAC.

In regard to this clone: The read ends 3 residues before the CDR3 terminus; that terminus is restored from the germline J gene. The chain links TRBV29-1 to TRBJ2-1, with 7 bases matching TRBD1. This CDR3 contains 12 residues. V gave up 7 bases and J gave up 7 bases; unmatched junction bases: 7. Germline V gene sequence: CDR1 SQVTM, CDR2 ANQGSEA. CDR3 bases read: TGCAGCGGAGGGGGCGCTGAGAATGAG. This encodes CSGGGAENE. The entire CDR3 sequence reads CSGGGAENEQFF.

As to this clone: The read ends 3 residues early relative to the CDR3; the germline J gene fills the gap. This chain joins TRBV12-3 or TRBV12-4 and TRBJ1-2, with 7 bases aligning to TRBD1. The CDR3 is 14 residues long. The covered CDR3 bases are TGTGCCAGCCAAAACCGAATTGGACAGGCGGGC. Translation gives CASQNRIGQAG. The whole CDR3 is CASQNRIGQAGYTF.

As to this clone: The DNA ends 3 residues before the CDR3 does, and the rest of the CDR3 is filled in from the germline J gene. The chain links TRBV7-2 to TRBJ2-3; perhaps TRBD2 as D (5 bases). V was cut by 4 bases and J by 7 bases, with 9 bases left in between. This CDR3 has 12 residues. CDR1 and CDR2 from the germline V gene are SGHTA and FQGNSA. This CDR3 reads CASSSERNTQYF. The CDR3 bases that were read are TGTGCCAGCAGCTCAGAGCGGAATACG.

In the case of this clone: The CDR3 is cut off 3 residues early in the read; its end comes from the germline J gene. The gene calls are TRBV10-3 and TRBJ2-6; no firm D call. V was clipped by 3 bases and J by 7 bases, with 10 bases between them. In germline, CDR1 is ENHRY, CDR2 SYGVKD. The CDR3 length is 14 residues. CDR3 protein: CAISDPDGANVLTF. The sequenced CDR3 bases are TGTGCCATCAGTGACCCCGATGGCGCCAACGTC.

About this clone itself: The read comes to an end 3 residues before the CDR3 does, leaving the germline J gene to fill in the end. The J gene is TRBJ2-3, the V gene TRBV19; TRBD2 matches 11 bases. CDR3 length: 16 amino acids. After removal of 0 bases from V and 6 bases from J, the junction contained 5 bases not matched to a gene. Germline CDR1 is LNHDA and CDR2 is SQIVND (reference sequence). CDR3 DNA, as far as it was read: TGTGCCAGTAGTATAGATCTAGCGGGAGGACCGGATACG. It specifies CASSIDLAGGPDT. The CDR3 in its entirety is CASSIDLAGGPDTQYF.

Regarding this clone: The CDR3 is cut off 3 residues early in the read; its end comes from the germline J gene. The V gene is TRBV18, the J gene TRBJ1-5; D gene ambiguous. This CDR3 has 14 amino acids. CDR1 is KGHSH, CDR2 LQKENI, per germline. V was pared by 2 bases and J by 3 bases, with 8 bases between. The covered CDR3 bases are TGTGCCAGCTCACCAGTAGAGAACAATCAGCCC. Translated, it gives CASSPVENNQP. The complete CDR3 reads CASSPVENNQPQHF.

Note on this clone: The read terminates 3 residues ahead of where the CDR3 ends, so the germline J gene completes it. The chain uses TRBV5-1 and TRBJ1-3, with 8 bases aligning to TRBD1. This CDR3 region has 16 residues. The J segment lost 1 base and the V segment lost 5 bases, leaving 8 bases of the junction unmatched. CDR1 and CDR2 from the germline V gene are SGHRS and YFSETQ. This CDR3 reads CASSPGGAVSGNTIYF. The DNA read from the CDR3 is TGCGCCAGCAGTCCAGGGGGCGCCGTGTCTGGAAACACC.

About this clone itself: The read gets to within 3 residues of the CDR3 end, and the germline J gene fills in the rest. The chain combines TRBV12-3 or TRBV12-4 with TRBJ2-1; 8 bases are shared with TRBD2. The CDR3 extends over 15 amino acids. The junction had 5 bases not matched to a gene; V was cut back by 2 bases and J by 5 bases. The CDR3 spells CASSLTLAANNEQFF. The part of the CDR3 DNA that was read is TGTGCCAGCAGTTTAACACTAGCGGCTAACAATGAG.

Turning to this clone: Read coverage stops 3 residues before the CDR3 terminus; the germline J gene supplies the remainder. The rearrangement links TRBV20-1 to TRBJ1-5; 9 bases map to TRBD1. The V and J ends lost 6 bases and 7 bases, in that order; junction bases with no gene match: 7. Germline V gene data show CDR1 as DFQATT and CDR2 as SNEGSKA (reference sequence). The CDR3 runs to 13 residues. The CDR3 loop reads CSAIQGAQQPQHF. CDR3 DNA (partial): TGCAGTGCGATACAGGGGGCTCAGCAGCCC.

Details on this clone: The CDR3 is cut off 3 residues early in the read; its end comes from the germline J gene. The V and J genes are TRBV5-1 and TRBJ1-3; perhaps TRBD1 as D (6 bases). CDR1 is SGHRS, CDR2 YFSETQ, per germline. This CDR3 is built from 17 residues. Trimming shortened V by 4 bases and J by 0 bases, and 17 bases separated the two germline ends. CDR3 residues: CASSPGLQGGSGNTIYF. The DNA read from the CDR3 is TGCGCCAGCAGCCCGGGCTTACAGGGTGGCTCTGGAAACACC.

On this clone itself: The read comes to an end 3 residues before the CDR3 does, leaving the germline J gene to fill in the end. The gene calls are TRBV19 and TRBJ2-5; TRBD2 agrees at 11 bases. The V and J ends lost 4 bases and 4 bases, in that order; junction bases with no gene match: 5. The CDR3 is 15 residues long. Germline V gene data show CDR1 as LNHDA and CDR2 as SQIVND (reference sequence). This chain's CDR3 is CASSRLAGSRETQYF. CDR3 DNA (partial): TGTGCCAGTAGTAGACTAGCGGGATCGCGAGAGACC.

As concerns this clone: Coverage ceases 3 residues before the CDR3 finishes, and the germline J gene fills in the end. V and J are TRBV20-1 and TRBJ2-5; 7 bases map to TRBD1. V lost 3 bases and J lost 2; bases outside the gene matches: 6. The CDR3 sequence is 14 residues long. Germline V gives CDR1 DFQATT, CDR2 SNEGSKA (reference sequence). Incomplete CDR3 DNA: TGCAGTGCTAGTCCCCCGGACAGGCAAGAGACC. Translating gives CSASPPDRQET. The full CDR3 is CSASPPDRQETQYF.

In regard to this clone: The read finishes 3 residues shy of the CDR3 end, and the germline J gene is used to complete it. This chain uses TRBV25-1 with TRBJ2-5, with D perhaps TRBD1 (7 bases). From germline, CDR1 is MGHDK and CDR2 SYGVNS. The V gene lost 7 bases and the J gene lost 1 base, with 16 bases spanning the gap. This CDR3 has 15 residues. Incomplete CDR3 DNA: TGTGCCAGCAACAGGGCGGGACAGCTCCAAGAGACC. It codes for CASNRAGQLQET. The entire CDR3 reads CASNRAGQLQETQYF.

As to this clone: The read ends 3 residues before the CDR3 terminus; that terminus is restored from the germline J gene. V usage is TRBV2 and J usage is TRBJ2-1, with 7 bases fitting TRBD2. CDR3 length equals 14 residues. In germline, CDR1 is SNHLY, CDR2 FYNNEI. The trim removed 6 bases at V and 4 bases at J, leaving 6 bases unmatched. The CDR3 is CASSGLVDYNEQFF. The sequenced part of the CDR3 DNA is TGTGCCAGCAGCGGACTAGTGGATTACAATGAG.